This TCR beta chain emerged from a study of T cells expressing NK-cell markers. The germline CDR1 and CDR2 sequences are SQVTM and ANQGSEA. The CDR3 runs to 13 residues. Study observations and caveats: The study found dominant NKG2C+ clonotypes at 1.0-7.0% of CD8+ T cells in over 5 donors.

Concerning this clonotype itself: Antigen unknown.

TCRdb derives one entry per CDR3 protein from the 5' RACE reads, leaving out DNA. This table holds 400,000 or so distinct CDR3 sequences. Sample: blood T cells: a sorted CD56 or NKG2C T cell subset, CD4+ or CD8+ T cells, or bulk PBMC T cells (not recorded which). The chain combines TRBV29-1 with TRBJ1-1. The clonotype originates from a woman aged 45 to 65 in good health. Here the CDR3 reads CSVARRMNTEAFF.